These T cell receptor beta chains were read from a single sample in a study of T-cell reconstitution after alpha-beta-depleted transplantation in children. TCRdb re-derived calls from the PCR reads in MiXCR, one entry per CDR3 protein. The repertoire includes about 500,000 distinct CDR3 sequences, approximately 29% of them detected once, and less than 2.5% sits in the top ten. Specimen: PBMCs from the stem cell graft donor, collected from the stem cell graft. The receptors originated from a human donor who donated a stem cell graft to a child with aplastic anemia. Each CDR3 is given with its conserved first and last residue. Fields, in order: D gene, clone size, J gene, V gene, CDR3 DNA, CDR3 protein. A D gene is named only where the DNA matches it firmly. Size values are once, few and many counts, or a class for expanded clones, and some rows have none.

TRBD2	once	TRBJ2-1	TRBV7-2	TGTGCCAGCAGCTCTGGGACTAGTTCCAGCGAGCAGTTCTTC	CASSSGTSSSEQFF
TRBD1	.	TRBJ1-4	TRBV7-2	TGTGCCAGCAGCAAGGACAGGGTAGATGAAAAACTGTTTTTT	CASSKDRVDEKLFF
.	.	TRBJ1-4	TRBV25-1	TGTGCCAGCAGTGATGGCTGGGAAAAACTGTTTTTT	CASSDGWEKLFF
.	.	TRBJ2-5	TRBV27	TGTGCCAGCAGTTTTTGGGCGGGAGAGACCCAGTACTTC	CASSFWAGETQYF
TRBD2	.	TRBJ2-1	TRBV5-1	TGCGCCAGCGGGCTAGCGGGACCCCTCAATGAGCAGTTCTTC	CASGLAGPLNEQFF
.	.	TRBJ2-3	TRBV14	TGTGCCAGCAGCCAAGATCTTTGGCAGGGATGGGCAGATACGCAGTATTTT	CASSQDLWQGWADTQYF
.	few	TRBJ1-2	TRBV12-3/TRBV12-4	TGTGCCAGCAGCCAAGGAACATGGGGCTACACCTTC	CASSQGTWGYTF
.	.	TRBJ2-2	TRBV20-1	TGCAGTGCTAGGGGGTACACCGGGGAGCTGTTTTTT	CSARGYTGELFF
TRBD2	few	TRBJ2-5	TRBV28	TGTGCCAGCAGAGGGGGCATAGGCGGGAGGGCAAGAGATACCCAGTACTTC	CASRGGIGGRARDTQYF
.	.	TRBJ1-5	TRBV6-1	TGTGCCAGCAGTGAACTCCTAAATCAGCCCCAGCATTTT	CASSELLNQPQHF
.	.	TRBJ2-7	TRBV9	TGTGCCAGCAGCGCCGGGAACTCCTACGAGCAGTACTTC	CASSAGNSYEQYF
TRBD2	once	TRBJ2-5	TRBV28	TGTGCCAGCATTCCGGGGCTAGCGGGAGGGAGTAAGCGGGACTTC	CASIPGLAGGSKRDF
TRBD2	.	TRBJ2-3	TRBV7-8	TGTGCCAGCAGCCAAGGGACCACTAGCGGGAGGACAGATACGCAGTATTTT	CASSQGTTSGRTDTQYF
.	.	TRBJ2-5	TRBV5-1	TGCGCCAGCAGCTTGGCCCCGACAATTCAAGAGACCCAGTACTTC	CASSLAPTIQETQYF
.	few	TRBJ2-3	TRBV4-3	TGCGCCAGCAGCCAAGATTCGGACGATACGCAGTATTTT	CASSQDSDDTQYF
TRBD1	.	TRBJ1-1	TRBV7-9	TGTGCCAGCAGCCCCGGACAGGGCGCAGGCACTGAAGCTTTCTTT	CASSPGQGAGTEAFF
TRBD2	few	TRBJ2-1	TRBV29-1	TGCAGCGTTGCACTAGCGGGTAACTACAATGAGCAGTTCTTC	CSVALAGNYNEQFF
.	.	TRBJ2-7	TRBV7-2	TGTGCCAGCAGCGGACAGCGGGACTCCTACGAGCAGTACTTC	CASSGQRDSYEQYF
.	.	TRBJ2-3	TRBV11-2	TGTGCCAGCGCCCGGGAAGTCTACACAGATACGCAGTATTTT	CASAREVYTDTQYF
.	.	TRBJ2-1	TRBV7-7	TGTGCCAGCAGCTTACTTGCAGGCAATGAGCAGTTCTTC	CASSLLAGNEQFF
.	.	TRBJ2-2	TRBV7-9	TGTGCCAGCAGACAGAACTTAGCCGGGGAGCTGTTTTTT	CASRQNLAGELFF
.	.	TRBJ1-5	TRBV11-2	TGTGCCAGCAGCTTAGAAGGGGCGGGGGCTGCAATTCAGCCCCAGCATTTT	CASSLEGAGAAIQPQHF
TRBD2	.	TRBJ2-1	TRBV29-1	TGCAGCGTTGAGGATTCCAGCCACGGGAGGGCCGGAGGGTCCTACAATGAGCAGTTCTTC	CSVEDSSHGRAGGSYNEQFF
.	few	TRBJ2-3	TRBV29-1	TGCAGCGTTGAAGCTACACACACAGATACGCAGTATTTT	CSVEATHTDTQYF
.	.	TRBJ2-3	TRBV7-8	TGTGCCAGCAGCTTAAGGAATCGACAGACTAGCACAGATACGCAGTATTTT	CASSLRNRQTSTDTQYF
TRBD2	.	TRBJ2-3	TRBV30	TGTGCCTGGAGTATGGGACTAGCGGGAGTGGCAGATACGCAGTATTTT	CAWSMGLAGVADTQYF
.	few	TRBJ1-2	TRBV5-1	TGCGCCAGCAGCTTGGATATAGCTAACTATGGCTACACCTTC	CASSLDIANYGYTF
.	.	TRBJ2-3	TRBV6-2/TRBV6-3	TGTGCCAGCAGACAGTCTAGCACAGATACGCAGTATTTT	CASRQSSTDTQYF
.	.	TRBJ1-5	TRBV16	TGTGCCAGCAGCCAATTCCGGGGGGGCAATCAGCCCCAGCATTTT	CASSQFRGGNQPQHF
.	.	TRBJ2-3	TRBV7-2	TGTGCCAGCAGCTTAGTTCCCCTAACCACAGATACGCAGTATTTT	CASSLVPLTTDTQYF
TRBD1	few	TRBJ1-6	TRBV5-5	TGTGCCAGCAGCTCCCTCCTTCAGGGGGATTCACCCCTCCACTTT	CASSSLLQGDSPLHF
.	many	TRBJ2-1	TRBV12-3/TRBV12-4	TGTGCCAGCAGGGGGTTGCTTCACAATGAGCAGTTCTTC	CASRGLLHNEQFF
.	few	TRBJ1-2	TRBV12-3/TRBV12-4	TGTGCCAGCAGTTTAGTGGTTGGCTACACCTTC	CASSLVVGYTF
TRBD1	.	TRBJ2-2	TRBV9	TGTGCCAGCAGCGGACAATTGACAGGGATCGGGGAGCTGTTTTTT	CASSGQLTGIGELFF
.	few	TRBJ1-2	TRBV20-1	TGCAGTGCTGCGGGGGTCTATGGCTACACCTTC	CSAAGVYGYTF
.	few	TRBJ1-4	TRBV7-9	TGTGCCAGCAGCTCACCCGCTGACATCAGGGAAAAACTGTTTTTT	CASSSPADIREKLFF
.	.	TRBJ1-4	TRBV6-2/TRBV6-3	TGTGCCAGCAGTGATGACTCACACGGTGAAAAACTGTTTTTT	CASSDDSHGEKLFF
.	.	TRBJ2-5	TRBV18	TGTGCCAGCTCACCACCGACCATTCCGGACCGCCACCCACAAGAGACCCAGTACTTC	CASSPPTIPDRHPQETQYF
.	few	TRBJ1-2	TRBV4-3	TGCGCCAGCAGCCAGGTTCTGGAAGTTCGTGGCTACACCTTC	CASSQVLEVRGYTF
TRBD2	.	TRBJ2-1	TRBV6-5	TGTGCCAGCAGTTACGGGGGGGTAGGGGTAAATGAGCAGTTCTTC	CASSYGGVGVNEQFF
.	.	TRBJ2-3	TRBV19	TGTGCCAGCAGGAGGGGTGTCACAGATACGCAGTATTTT	CASRRGVTDTQYF
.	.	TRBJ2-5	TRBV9	TGTGCCAGCAGCCCGGATCAGTTTAGGTGGGAGACCCAGTACTTC	CASSPDQFRWETQYF
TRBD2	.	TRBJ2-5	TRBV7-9	TGTGCCAGCAGCGAATCTAGCGGGGGTAGGGAGACCCAGTACTTC	CASSESSGGRETQYF
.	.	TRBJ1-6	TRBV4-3	TGCGCCAGCAGCCAATCCTCGGGGCTCAATTCACCCCTCCACTTT	CASSQSSGLNSPLHF
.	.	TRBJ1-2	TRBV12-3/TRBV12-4	TGTGCCAGCAGTTCCACAGATAGATTAACGTCGTGGGGCTATGGCTACACCTTC	CASSSTDRLTSWGYGYTF